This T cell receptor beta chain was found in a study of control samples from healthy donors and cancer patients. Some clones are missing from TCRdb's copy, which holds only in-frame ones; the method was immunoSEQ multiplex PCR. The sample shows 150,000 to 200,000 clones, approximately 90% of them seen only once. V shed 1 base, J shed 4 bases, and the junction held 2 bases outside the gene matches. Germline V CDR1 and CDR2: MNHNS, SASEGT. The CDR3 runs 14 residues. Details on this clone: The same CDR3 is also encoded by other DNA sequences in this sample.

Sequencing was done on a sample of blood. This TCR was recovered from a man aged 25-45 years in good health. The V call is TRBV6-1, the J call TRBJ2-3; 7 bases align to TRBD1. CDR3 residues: CASSEGQGADTQYF. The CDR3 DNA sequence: TGTGCCAGCAGTGAAGGACAGGGCGCAGATACGCAGTATTTT.